This T cell receptor (beta chain) was observed in a study of CXCR3-negative and CXCR3-positive naive CD8 T cells. This CDR3 has 14 residues. CDR1 and CDR2 from the germline V gene are SGDLS and YYNGEE. As regards this clonotype: Its antigen is unidentified.

Study-wide points: After cryopreservation, expression of CXCR3 was partially reduced, and most assays were run with fresh PBMCs. Diversity proved comparably high across both naive subsets and much lower in memory CD8+ cells. Naive cells, whether CXCR3-negative or CXCR3-positive, had similar TRBV-TRBJ usage, while memory cells differed. In CXCR3-positive naive cells, the TRB CDR3s were more hydrophobic than in CXCR3-negative naive cells.

Subsets of CD8+ T cells were each sorted in triplicate at hundreds of thousands of cells apiece. Libraries of TRB cDNA were made by 5' RACE and carried UMIs. For each CDR3 protein, TCRdb gives one entry from its re-call of the 5' RACE reads, without DNA. The repertoire table contains roughly 7,200 distinct CDR3 sequences. This chain uses TRBV9 with TRBJ2-7. The sequence came from a human donor in good health. Some clones in this sample may be carry-over from other donors' samples. The sequenced sample was naive CXCR3+ CD8+ T cells from blood. Subset specified: CD45RO-CCR7+CD27+CD95- naive CD8+ T cells expressing CXCR3 (TNR3+). The CDR3 here is CASSGNLGADEQYF.